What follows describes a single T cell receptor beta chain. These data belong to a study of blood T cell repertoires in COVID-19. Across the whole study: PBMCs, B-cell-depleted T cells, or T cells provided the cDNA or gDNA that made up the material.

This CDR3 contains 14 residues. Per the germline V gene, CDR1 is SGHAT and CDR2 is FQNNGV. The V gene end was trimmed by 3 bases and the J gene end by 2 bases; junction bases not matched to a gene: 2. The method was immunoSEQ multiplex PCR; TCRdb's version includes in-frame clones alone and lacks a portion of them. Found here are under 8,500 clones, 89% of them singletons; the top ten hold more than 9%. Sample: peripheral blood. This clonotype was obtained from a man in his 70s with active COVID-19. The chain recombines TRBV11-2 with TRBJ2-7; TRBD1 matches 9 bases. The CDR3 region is CASSFGTGPYEQYF. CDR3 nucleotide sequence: TGTGCCAGCAGCTTTGGGACAGGGCCCTACGAGCAGTACTTC.